These 25 T cell receptor beta chains were sequenced from one sample in a study of shared clonotypes between healthy human individuals. The data were produced by immunoSEQ multiplex PCR, yet TCRdb's version contains in-frame clones alone and is incomplete. The sample has some 530,000 clones, around 73% seen once. Sequencing was done on a sample of PBMCs. These receptors were collected from a woman in her thirties or forties in good health. Some clones in this sample may be carry-over from other donors' samples.

The rearrangement links TRBV5-5 to TRBJ2-5; 8 nucleotides align to TRBD1. The trim removed 3 bases at V and 5 bases at J, leaving 6 bases unmatched. The germline V gene encodes CDR1 SGHKS and CDR2 YYEKEE (reference sequence). This CDR3 region has 14 residues. CDR3 bases: TGTGCCAGCAGCTCGGGACAGGTCCTGGAGACCCAGTACTTC. It yields the protein CASSSGQVLETQYF.

The chain has TRBV19 and TRBJ2-7; D may be TRBD1 (6 bases). The CDR3 is 15 amino acids. Germline CDR1 LNHDA, CDR2 SQIVND (reference sequence). Deletions cut 3 bases from V and 1 base from J, with 13 bases between. CDR3 DNA sequence: TGTGCCAGTAGTATGGGGGCTAGCTCTTCCTACGAGCAGTACTTC. Amino acids: CASSMGASSSYEQYF.

The CDR3 spells CASSSLREETQYF. CDR3 in DNA: TGCGCCAGCAGTTCCCTCAGGGAAGAGACCCAGTACTTC. V is TRBV10-2 and J is TRBJ2-5, with D possibly matching TRBD1 (5 bases). The CDR3 covers 13 residues. Germline CDR1 WSHSY, CDR2 SAAADI. V was shortened by 5 bases and J by 3 bases, with 10 bases between the two germline ends.

V usage is TRBV11-1 and J usage is TRBJ2-2; tentatively, D is TRBD1 (5 bases). The CDR3 is made up of 14 amino acids. Trimming left V 4 bases short and J 4 bases short, with 10 bases between. The V gene's germline CDR1 is SGHAT and CDR2 FQDESV (reference sequence). CDR3 coding DNA: TGTGCCAGCAGCTGGACAAGGAGCACCGGGGAGCTGTTTTTT. Translation: CASSWTRSTGELFF.

The chain recombines TRBV9 with TRBJ2-7; TRBD1 matches at 7 bases. Germline assignment: CDR1 SGDLS and CDR2 YYNGEE. V dropped 0 bases and J dropped 1; count of bases not matched to a gene: 10. CDR3 length: 17 residues. Here the CDR3 reads CASSVGPTGPQSYEQYF. Here the CDR3 DNA reads TGTGCCAGCAGCGTAGGGCCGACAGGGCCCCAGTCCTACGAGCAGTACTTC.

V and J are TRBV18 and TRBJ2-7; D uncertain. This CDR3 region has 15 residues. The V end lost 2 bases, the J end lost 0 bases, and 11 bases lay between the germline ends. Per the germline V gene, CDR1 is KGHSH and CDR2 is LQKENI. The CDR3 here is CASSPRSLSSYEQYF. CDR3 sequence (DNA): TGTGCCAGCTCACCAAGAAGTCTGAGCTCCTACGAGCAGTACTTC. The entire variable domain, with the rest obtained from reference TRBV18 and TRBJ2-7, is as follows: NAGVMQNPRHLVRRRGQEARLRCSPMKGHSHVYWYRQLPEEGLKFMVYLQKENIIDESGMPKERFSAEFPKEGPSILRIQQVVRGDSAAYFCASSPRSLSSYEQYFGPGTRLTVT.

The J gene is TRBJ2-7, the V gene TRBV5-1, with TRBD2 identical over 9 bases. Germline V gene data show CDR1 as SGHRS and CDR2 as YFSETQ. J lost 0 bases, V lost 5 bases, and 6 bases had no gene match. The CDR3 length is 15 residues. This CDR3 is CASRFAGGSSYEQYF. The CDR3, as DNA: TGCGCCAGCAGATTTGCGGGAGGGAGCTCCTACGAGCAGTACTTC.

This clone showed up just once. The CDR3 here is CAWTLLGQGDTEAFF. The CDR3 bases are TGTGCCTGGACCCTTTTGGGACAGGGGGACACTGAAGCTTTCTTT. The V and J genes are TRBV30 and TRBJ1-1, with TRBD1 identical over 11 bases. Germline-derived CDR1 and CDR2 are GTSNPN and SVGIG (reference sequence). The CDR3 runs to 15 residues. Trimming removed 4 bases from V and 3 bases from J; junction bases left unmatched: 7.

The V call is TRBV7-2, the J call TRBJ2-7; possible D gene TRBD2, 5 bases. Trimming removed 5 bases from V and 3 bases from J, with 14 bases in between. Per the germline V gene, CDR1 is SGHTA and CDR2 is FQGNSA. The CDR3 totals 14 residues. CDR3 bases: TGTGCCAGCAGCCAGGCCCTTCGGGGCTACGAGCAGTACTTC. Encoded protein: CASSQALRGYEQYF. Together with reference TRBV7-2 and TRBJ2-7, the CDR3 gives the full variable domain: GAGVSQSPSNKVTEKGKDVELRCDPISGHTALYWYRQSLGQGLEFLIYFQGNSAPDKSGLPSDRFSAERTGGSVSTLTIQRTQQEDSAVYLCASSQALRGYEQYFGPGTRLTVT.

V usage is TRBV15 and J usage is TRBJ2-5; D not resolved. CDR3 length: 13 residues. Germline CDR1 and CDR2: LNHNV and YYDKDF (reference sequence). Between the trimmed V and J ends, which lost 0 bases and 3 bases, there was a span of 5 bases. In nucleotides, the CDR3 is TGTGCCACCAGCAGAGATCCGGAAGAGACCCAGTACTTC. It specifies CATSRDPEETQYF.

The J gene is TRBJ2-2, the V gene TRBV13; D gene uncertain. V lost 0 bases and J lost 13, with 15 bases in between. The CDR3 covers 14 residues. CDR1 is PRHDT, CDR2 FYEKMQ, per germline (reference sequence). The DNA of the CDR3 is TGTGCCAGCAGCTTAGGCCAGGTCGACCGGGCGCTGTTTTTT. The encoded protein is CASSLGQVDRALFF.

This sequence joins TRBV11-2 and TRBJ2-1; TRBD2 matches at 8 bases. V was clipped by 2 bases and J by 7 bases; unmatched bases: 10. This CDR3 is built from 16 residues. Germline V gene sequence: CDR1 SGHAT, CDR2 FQNNGV. The CDR3 here is CASSLHRAGDSNEQFF. CDR3 coding DNA: TGTGCCAGCAGCTTACATCGAGCGGGAGATAGTAATGAGCAGTTCTTC.

Here the CDR3 reads CASSPIPREYYSGNTIYF. CDR3 sequence (DNA): TGTGCCAGCTCACCGATACCCAGGGAATACTACTCTGGAAACACCATATATTTT. The chain has TRBV18 and TRBJ1-3, with D possibly matching TRBD1 (5 bases). Germline V gene lookup returns CDR1 KGHSH and CDR2 LQKENI. V lost 3 bases and J 0 bases, leaving 18 bases between the germline ends. CDR3 length: 18 residues.

This rearrangement joins TRBV11-2 to TRBJ2-7; 14 positions match TRBD2. CDR1 and CDR2 from the germline V gene are SGHAT and FQNNGV. The CDR3 runs to 17 residues. V was pared by 5 bases and J by 7 bases, with 13 bases of the junction left unmatched. The CDR3 here is CASSLRARGLAGVEQYF. The CDR3 DNA reads as TGTGCCAGCAGCCTCCGAGCTCGGGGACTAGCGGGAGTAGAGCAGTACTTC.

V gene TRBV9 combines with J gene TRBJ1-1, with TRBD1 matching 7 bases. Germline CDR1 SGDLS, CDR2 YYNGEE. The CDR3 spans 17 residues. V trimming: 4 bases; J trimming: 0 bases; junction bases outside the gene matches: 12. Here the CDR3 reads CASSQTTGSSVNTEAFF. In nucleotides, the CDR3 is TGTGCCAGCAGCCAGACGACAGGGTCTTCGGTGAACACTGAAGCTTTCTTT.

This clone was counted at least ten times. Other nucleotide sequences from this sample produce the same CDR3. The genes are TRBV7-2 and TRBJ2-7, with 13 bases identical to TRBD2. The ends lost 5 bases at V and 9 bases at J; junction bases unmatched: 10. The CDR3 extends over 15 amino acids. Germline-derived CDR1 and CDR2 are SGHTA and FQGNSA. The CDR3 coding sequence is TGTGCCAGCAGCAGCCAGTGGACTAGCGGGAGAGGGCAGTACTTC. This codes for CASSSQWTSGRGQYF. Full variable domain (remainder filled in from reference TRBV7-2 and TRBJ2-7): GAGVSQSPSNKVTEKGKDVELRCDPISGHTALYWYRQSLGQGLEFLIYFQGNSAPDKSGLPSDRFSAERTGGSVSTLTIQRTQQEDSAVYLCASSSQWTSGRGQYFGPGTRLTVT.

The chain couples TRBV5-4 to TRBJ1-2; D unclear. The length of the CDR3 is 15 residues. The V end was cut by 4 bases, the J end by 8 bases, with 21 bases between. Germline V gives CDR1 SGHNT, CDR2 YYREEE (reference sequence). The CDR3 loop is CASSDGPIGGGGYTF. CDR3 nucleotides: TGTGCCAGCAGCGACGGGCCGATTGGTGGTGGGGGCTACACCTTC. The full variable domain, in which reference TRBV5-4 and TRBJ1-2 provide the parts outside the CDR3, is ETGVTQSPTHLIKTRGQQVTLRCSSQSGHNTVSWYQQALGQGPQFIFQYYREEENGRGNFPPRFSGLQFPNYSSELNVNALELDDSALYLCASSDGPIGGGGYTFGSGTRLTVV.

This rearrangement joins TRBV5-8 to TRBJ1-3; D call uncertain. Trimming took 4 bases from V and 3 from J, leaving 23 bases between them. This CDR3 region has 18 residues. CDR1 and CDR2 from the germline V gene are SGHTS and YDEGEE. CDR3 sequence (DNA): TGTGCCAGCAGCGACACTTCGTACGGATCGAACTTTGGAAACACCATATATTTT. This codes for CASSDTSYGSNFGNTIYF.

The J gene is TRBJ1-4, the V gene TRBV2; TRBD1 is a possible D gene (5 bases). Germline CDR1 reads SNHLY; CDR2 reads FYNNEI. The CDR3 extends over 14 amino acids. Trimming stripped 3 bases from V and 3 bases from J, with 8 bases between. The CDR3 DNA is TGTGCCAGCAGTGAGACAGAGCCTAATGAAAAACTGTTTTTT. Its translation is CASSETEPNEKLFF. Supplemented by reference TRBV2 and TRBJ1-4, the full variable domain reads EPEVTQTPSHQVTQMGQEVILRCVPISNHLYFYWYRQILGQKVEFLVSFYNNEISEKSEIFDDQFSVERPDGSNFTLKIRSTKLEDSAMYFCASSETEPNEKLFFGSGTQLSVL.

This clone has only a few counts. The chain uses TRBV4-3 and TRBJ2-6, with D possibly being TRBD1 or TRBD2 (6 bases each). The CDR3 loop spans 17 amino acids. V lost 5 bases and J lost 0, with 14 bases in between. Germline V gives CDR1 LGHNA, CDR2 YSLEER. Here the CDR3 DNA reads TGCGCCAGCAGCGACGGAGGGGGGAACTCTGGGGCCAACGTCCTGACTTTC. It translates to CASSDGGGNSGANVLTF.

This clone showed up just once. The chain joins TRBV11-2 to TRBJ1-4; D unresolved. The germline V gene encodes CDR1 SGHAT and CDR2 FQNNGV. This CDR3 is built from 15 residues. Trimming cost V 5 bases and J 5 bases, with 15 bases left between them. The CDR3 region is CASSPRTADNEKLFF. CDR3 bases: TGTGCCAGCAGCCCCAGGACGGCCGACAATGAAAAACTGTTTTTT.

The CDR3 nucleotides are TGTGCCTGCTCGATTAGCTCTGGAAACACCATATATTTT. It specifies CACSISSGNTIYF. This chain connects TRBV30 to TRBJ1-3; D gene ambiguous. The germline V gene encodes CDR1 GTSNPN and CDR2 SVGIG (reference sequence). V was cut by 6 bases and J by 0 bases, with 9 bases left in between. This CDR3 contains 13 residues.

The count of this clone is one. The rearrangement joins TRBV15 to TRBJ2-3, with a weak D call TRBD1 (6 bases). Germline CDR1 and CDR2: LNHNV and YYDKDF (reference sequence). This CDR3 has 16 amino acids. Between the trimmed V and J ends, which lost 8 bases and 1 base, there was a span of 19 bases. The CDR3 DNA sequence: TGTGCCACCTCCCCGGGCAGGGGTAGGGGCACAGATACGCAGTATTTT. Its translation is CATSPGRGRGTDTQYF.

The chain carries TRBV30 and TRBJ2-1; D uncertain. The V and J ends lost 1 base and 5 bases respectively, with 9 bases between them. The CDR3 spans 13 residues. Germline V gene lookup returns CDR1 GTSNPN and CDR2 SVGIG (reference sequence). This CDR3 is CAWSETWDNEQFF. The DNA for the CDR3 is TGTGCCTGGAGTGAGACTTGGGACAATGAGCAGTTCTTC.

The chain links TRBV7-9 to TRBJ2-2; 9 bases agree with TRBD2. The germline V gene encodes CDR1 SEHNR and CDR2 FQNEAQ (reference sequence). This CDR3 comprises 16 residues. V lost 7 bases and J lost 3; bases outside the gene matches: 9. In DNA form, the CDR3 reads TGTGCCAGCACTAGTGCGGGAGGGAGGCACACCGGGGAGCTGTTTTTT. Translation gives CASTSAGGRHTGELFF.